The source of this T cell receptor (beta chain) is a study of OX40 agonist ivuxolimab in advanced cancers. The trim removed 2 bases at V and 4 bases at J, leaving 8 bases unmatched. CDR3 length: 16 amino acids. The germline V gene has CDR1 SGHTA and CDR2 FQGNSA. Some clones are missing from TCRdb's copy, which holds only in-frame ones; the method was immunoSEQ multiplex PCR. The repertoire holds 60,000 to 85,000 clones, with roughly nine tenths as singletons. The source of this sequence is an adult with an advanced solid tumor such as melanoma, head and neck, liver or kidney cancer. Sequenced material: CD4+ or CD8+ T cells sorted from blood, taken in a trial of the OX40 agonist ivuxolimab. This chain links TRBV7-2 with TRBJ2-3; 8 bases align to TRBD2. CDR3 loop: CASSLRPAGVADTQYF. The DNA for the CDR3 is TGTGCCAGCAGCTTAAGGCCAGCGGGAGTCGCAGATACGCAGTATTTT.